Presented here are 17 T cell receptor beta chains from one specimen sequenced in a study of beta chain features in type 1 diabetes. Sequenced material consisted of expressed TCRB transcripts (all of the isolated RNA was reverse transcribed). Only in-frame clones appear in the TCRdb table, and some are missing; sequencing was by immunoSEQ multiplex PCR. Of around 100,000 clones in the sample, 25% to 35% were seen once. No antigen has been identified for these receptors. Overall study results and limits: In every one of the four CD4+ subsets, TCRB CDR3s were moderately but significantly shorter in Type 1 diabetes patients.

Sequencing used central memory CD4+ T cells from blood. The source is a woman aged 18-29 years with type 1 diabetes.

V is TRBV5-1 and J is TRBJ2-3, with D tentatively TRBD1 (6 bases). V shed 4 bases and J shed 1 base, with 10 bases lying between them. This CDR3 spans 14 amino acids. Germline lookup yields CDR1 SGHRS and CDR2 YFSETQ. The CDR3 DNA is TGCGCCAGCAGCCTAGGACAGCGCACAGATACGCAGTATTTT. Amino acid sequence: CASSLGQRTDTQYF.

In this sample, this clone turned up a few times. The rearrangement links TRBV18 to TRBJ2-1; D possibly corresponds to TRBD1 (6 bases). Trimming left V 0 bases short and J 6 bases short, with 9 bases between. The CDR3 spans 14 residues. The germline gives CDR1 KGHSH, CDR2 LQKENI. CDR3 DNA sequence: TGTGCCAGCTCACCACCAGGACAGATCAATGAGCAGTTCTTC. Translation: CASSPPGQINEQFF.

The chain links TRBV27 to TRBJ2-7; 11 nucleotides align to TRBD2. Trimming took 7 bases from V and 6 from J; bases not matched to a gene: 8. The germline gives CDR1 MNHEY, CDR2 SMNVEV (reference sequence). The CDR3 runs 14 residues. The CDR3 nucleotides read TGTGCCAGCAAGGACGAAGGACTAGCGGGCGAGCAGTACTTC. Protein sequence: CASKDEGLAGEQYF.

The genes are TRBV7-2 and TRBJ2-1; D is unclear. The germline V and J ends were trimmed by 3 bases and 3 bases, with 6 bases remaining between them. The germline gives CDR1 SGHTA, CDR2 FQGNSA. The CDR3 sequence is 13 residues long. The CDR3 loop reads CASSFTNYNEQFF. For the CDR3, the DNA is TGTGCCAGCAGCTTTACTAACTACAATGAGCAGTTCTTC.

This clone has more than one count but fewer than ten. The V gene is TRBV4-2, the J gene TRBJ2-1; 7 bases fit TRBD2. This CDR3 is built from 18 residues. The germline V gene encodes CDR1 LGHNA and CDR2 YNFKEQ. J gave up 4 bases and V 0 bases, and 12 bases lay outside the gene matches. The CDR3 is CASSQDHGGSRGYNEQFF. The CDR3 nucleotides are TGTGCCAGCAGCCAAGACCATGGCGGGAGTAGGGGATACAATGAGCAGTTCTTC.

This clone was counted only a few times. The CDR3 bases are TGCGCCAGCAGCTTGGACGGCTCTGGAAACACCATATATTTT. This sequence encodes CASSLDGSGNTIYF. The rearrangement uses TRBV5-1 and TRBJ1-3; no reliable D call. The CDR3 is made up of 14 amino acids. Germline V gene data show CDR1 as SGHRS and CDR2 as YFSETQ. Trimming shortened V by 0 bases and J by 0 bases, and 4 bases separated the two germline ends.

V usage is TRBV28 and J usage is TRBJ2-4; the match to TRBD1 covers 8 bases. Per germline, CDR1 MDHEN and CDR2 SYDVKM. V shed 2 bases, J shed 3 bases, and the junction held 6 bases outside the gene matches. The CDR3 extends over 16 amino acids. The CDR3 sequence: CASSLAGTGLKNIQYF. CDR3 bases: TGTGCCAGCAGTTTAGCCGGGACAGGCCTCAAAAACATTCAGTACTTC.

The genes are TRBV19 and TRBJ2-7; 8 bases are shared with TRBD2. Germline CDR1 is LNHDA and CDR2 is SQIVND (reference sequence). This CDR3 has 12 amino acids. V lost 3 bases, J lost 11 bases, and 6 bases stayed unmatched. CDR3 nucleotides: TGTGCCAGTAGTATGGCCGGGGGGGTAAAGTACTTC. As protein: CASSMAGGVKYF.

The chain employs TRBV28 and TRBJ1-2; no reliable D call. The CDR3 covers 14 residues. CDR1 and CDR2 (germline): MDHEN, SYDVKM. Trimming shortened V by 2 bases and J by 8 bases, and 15 bases separated the two germline ends. CDR3 sequence (DNA): TGTGCCAGCAGTTTAATCTCGGACCGCGGGGGCTACACCTTC. Encoded protein: CASSLISDRGGYTF.

This chain links TRBV2 with TRBJ2-5; 7 bases are a match to TRBD2. This CDR3 contains 17 residues. CDR1 and CDR2 (germline): SNHLY, FYNNEI. V lost 6 bases and J lost 5; bases outside the gene matches: 18. CDR3: CASRTSGGGGFFETQYF. The CDR3 nucleotides are TGTGCCAGCAGGACCTCGGGGGGAGGAGGGTTTTTTGAGACCCAGTACTTC.

The CDR3 protein is CASSLFWEAGGYTF. In DNA form, the CDR3 reads TGTGCCAGCAGCTTATTTTGGGAAGCGGGCGGCTACACCTTC. V and J are TRBV7-8 and TRBJ1-2; D uncertain. The CDR3 is made up of 14 amino acids. V lost 2 bases, J lost 8 bases, and 15 bases lay in between. CDR1 is SGHVS, CDR2 FQNEAQ, per germline.

The CDR3 protein is CASSYARTGAGEAFF. CDR3 in DNA: TGTGCCAGCAGTTACGCTCGGACAGGGGCAGGCGAAGCTTTCTTT. This rearrangement joins TRBV6-5 to TRBJ1-1; 9 bases are a match to TRBD1. The CDR3 is 15 residues long. Germline assignment: CDR1 MNHEY and CDR2 SVGAGI. Trimming took 2 bases from V and 8 from J; bases not matched to a gene: 9.

This clone was detected only a few times. The DNA for the CDR3 is TGTGCCAGCAGTGAGGGACAGGGGTTGAGTGAGCAGTTCTTC. Translating it yields CASSEGQGLSEQFF. The genes are TRBV6-1 and TRBJ2-1; TRBD1 agrees at 10 bases. Germline V CDR1 and CDR2: MNHNS, SASEGT. There are 14 residues in the CDR3. J lost 9 bases, V lost 3 bases, and 5 bases had no gene match.

The count of this clone is one. V usage is TRBV5-1 and J usage is TRBJ2-5; D is ambiguous. CDR1 SGHRS and CDR2 YFSETQ come from the germline V gene. This CDR3 comprises 13 residues. V gave up 2 bases and J gave up 2 bases, with 7 bases separating them. CDR3 sequence reads: CASSLQWQETQYF. The CDR3, as DNA: TGCGCCAGCAGCTTACAGTGGCAAGAGACCCAGTACTTC.

This chain connects TRBV6-1 to TRBJ2-7; 8 nucleotides align to TRBD1. Germline values: CDR1 MNHNS, CDR2 SASEGT. The CDR3 loop spans 14 amino acids. Trimming at V came to 6 bases and at J to 6 bases, leaving 10 bases not matched to a gene. The CDR3 nucleotides read TGTGCCAGCAGACCCGGGACAGGCTCTCGCGAGCAGTACTTC. Its protein product is CASRPGTGSREQYF.

Concerning this clone: The identical CDR3 is also encoded by other nucleotide sequences in the sample. J is TRBJ2-1 and V is TRBV9; 13 bases map to TRBD2. Unmatched junction bases numbered 3, after V lost 0 bases and J lost 6 bases. There are 16 residues in the CDR3. The germline V gene encodes CDR1 SGDLS and CDR2 YYNGEE. CDR3 sequence (DNA): TGTGCCAGCAGCGTAGTAGGGACTAGCGGGATCAATGAGCAGTTCTTC. It is translated as CASSVVGTSGINEQFF.

In the case of this clone: The junction departs from germline at one end; a sequencing error may be responsible. Additional DNA sequences in this sample encode the identical CDR3. The chain couples TRBV5-1 to TRBJ2-2, with TRBD2 identical over 10 bases. The CDR3 loop spans 18 amino acids. Germline assignment: CDR1 SGHRS and CDR2 YFSETQ. The CDR3 reads CASSLRALAGAETGELFF. In nucleotides, the CDR3 is TGCGCCAGCAGCTTGCGGGCCCTAGCGGGAGCTGAGACCGGGGAACTGTTTTTT.